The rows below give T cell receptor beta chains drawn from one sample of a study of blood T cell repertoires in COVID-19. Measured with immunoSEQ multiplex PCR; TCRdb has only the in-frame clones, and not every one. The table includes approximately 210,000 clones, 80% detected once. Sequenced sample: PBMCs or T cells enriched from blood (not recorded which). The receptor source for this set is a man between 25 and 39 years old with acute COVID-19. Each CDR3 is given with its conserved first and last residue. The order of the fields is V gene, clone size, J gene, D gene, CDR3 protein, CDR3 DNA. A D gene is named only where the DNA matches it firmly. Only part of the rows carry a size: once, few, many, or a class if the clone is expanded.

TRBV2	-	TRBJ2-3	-	CASSELRYQTDTQYF	TGTGCCAGCAGTGAACTACGGTACCAAACAGATACGCAGTATTTT
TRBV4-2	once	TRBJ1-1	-	CASSQGGWIGQINTEAFF	TGTGCCAGCAGCCAAGGAGGTTGGATTGGACAGATAAACACTGAAGCTTTCTTT
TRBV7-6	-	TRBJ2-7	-	CASSLVRGEQYF	TGTGCCAGCAGCTTGGTGCGGGGCGAGCAGTACTTC
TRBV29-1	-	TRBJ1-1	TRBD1	CSVAGRSDRGNFAAFF	TGCAGCGTTGCCGGACGATCGGACAGGGGAAACTTCGCAGCTTTCTTT
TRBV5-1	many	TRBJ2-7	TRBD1	CASSPDKRRDRDSYEQYF	TGCGCCAGCAGCCCAGACAAGAGGCGGGACAGGGACTCTTACGAGCAGTACTTC
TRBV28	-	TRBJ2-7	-	CASSLLGLSSYEQYF	TGTGCCAGCAGTCTCCTCGGTCTGAGCTCCTACGAGCAGTACTTC
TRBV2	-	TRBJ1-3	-	CASSDSRTPSGNTIYF	TGTGCCAGCAGTGATAGCAGGACACCCTCTGGAAACACCATATATTTT
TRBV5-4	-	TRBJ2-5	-	CASSIRGYQETQYF	TGTGCCAGCAGCATACGGGGGTACCAAGAGACCCAGTACTTC
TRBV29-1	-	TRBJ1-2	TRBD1	CSAGGQGAYGYTF	TGCAGCGCAGGCGGACAGGGGGCTTATGGCTACACCTTC
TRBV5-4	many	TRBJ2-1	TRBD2	CASSLGWTSAHNEQFF	TGTGCCAGCAGCTTGGGATGGACTAGCGCCCACAATGAGCAGTTCTTC
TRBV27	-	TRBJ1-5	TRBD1	CASSSQGVQNQPQHF	TGTGCCAGCAGTTCACAGGGGGTACAAAATCAGCCCCAGCATTTT
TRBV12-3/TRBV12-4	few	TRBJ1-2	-	CASSSGNQGGYTF	TGTGCCAGCAGTTCTGGGAACCAGGGTGGCTACACCTTC
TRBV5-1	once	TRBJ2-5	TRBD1	CASSLNGDRVETQYF	TGCGCCAGCAGCCTGAACGGGGACAGGGTGGAGACCCAGTACTTC
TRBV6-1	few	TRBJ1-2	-	CASSEMERPLGGYTF	TGTGCCAGCAGTGAAATGGAGCGACCCTTAGGCGGCTACACCTTC
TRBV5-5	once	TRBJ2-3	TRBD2	CASSLASGVTDTQYF	TGTGCCAGCAGCTTGGCTAGCGGGGTGACAGATACGCAGTATTTT
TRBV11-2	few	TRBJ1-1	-	CASSLRRQGRDTEAFF	TGTGCCAGCAGCTTAAGACGTCAGGGGAGGGACACTGAAGCTTTCTTT
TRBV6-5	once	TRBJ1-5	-	CASRWDMSNQPQHF	TGTGCCAGCAGGTGGGACATGAGCAATCAGCCCCAGCATTTT
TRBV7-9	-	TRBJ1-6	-	CASSLDGSRGNSPLHF	TGTGCCAGCAGCTTAGACGGGAGCAGAGGCAATTCACCCCTCCACTTT
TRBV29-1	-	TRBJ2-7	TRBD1	CSVSGTGEGYEQYF	TGCAGCGTCTCCGGGACAGGGGAGGGCTACGAGCAGTACTTC
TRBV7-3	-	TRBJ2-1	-	CASSLTAAAYNEQFF	TGTGCCAGCAGCTTAACGGCGGCTGCCTACAATGAGCAGTTCTTC
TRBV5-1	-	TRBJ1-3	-	CASSLDGVGNTIYF	TGCGCCAGCAGCTTGGACGGGGTTGGAAACACCATATATTTT
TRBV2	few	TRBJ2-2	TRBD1	CASRGQGAVTGELFF	TGTGCCAGCAGGGGACAGGGGGCGGTCACCGGGGAGCTGTTTTTT
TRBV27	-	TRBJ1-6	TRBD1	CASLDGTGNSPLHF	TGTGCCAGCCTTGATGGGACAGGGAATTCACCCCTCCACTTT
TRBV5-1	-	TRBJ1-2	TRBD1	CASSFSGQEAIYGYTF	TGCGCCAGCAGCTTCTCGGGACAGGAGGCTATCTATGGCTACACCTTC
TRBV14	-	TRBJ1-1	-	CASSQVGGVAFF	TGTGCCAGCAGCCAAGTCGGGGGGGTCGCTTTCTTT
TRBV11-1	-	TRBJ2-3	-	CASSPAPRAADTQYF	TGTGCCAGCAGCCCAGCCCCCAGGGCGGCAGATACGCAGTATTTT
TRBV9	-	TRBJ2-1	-	CASTTGGQSSYNEQFF	TGTGCCAGCACTACGGGGGGCCAAAGCTCCTACAATGAGCAGTTCTTC
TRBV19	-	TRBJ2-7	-	CASSIGQGLSYEQYF	TGTGCCAGTAGTATTGGTCAGGGGCTGTCCTACGAGCAGTACTTC
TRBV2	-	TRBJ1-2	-	CASSWGDGYTF	TGTGCCAGCAGCTGGGGGGATGGCTACACCTTC
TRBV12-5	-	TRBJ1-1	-	CASGPARDTEAFF	TGTGCTAGTGGTCCCGCCAGGGACACTGAAGCTTTCTTT
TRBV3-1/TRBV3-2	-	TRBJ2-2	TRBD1	CASSLPQGDTGELFF	TGTGCCAGCAGCCTCCCTCAGGGGGACACCGGGGAGCTGTTTTTT
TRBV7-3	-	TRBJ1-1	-	CASSLTGVGGTEAFF	TGTGCCAGCAGCTTAACAGGGGTCGGGGGCACTGAAGCTTTCTTT
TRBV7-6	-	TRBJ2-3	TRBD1	CASSSDRALSTDTQYF	TGTGCCAGCAGCTCTGACAGGGCACTCAGCACAGATACGCAGTATTTT
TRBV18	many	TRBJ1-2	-	CASSPGGAGYGYTF	TGTGCCAGCTCACCAGGGGGGGCCGGCTATGGCTACACCTTC
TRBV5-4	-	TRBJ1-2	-	CASSLVSYGYTF	TGTGCCAGCAGCTTGGTCAGCTATGGCTACACCTTC
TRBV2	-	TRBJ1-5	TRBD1	CASSSQGAPSQPQHF	TGTGCCAGCAGTTCACAGGGGGCGCCGAGTCAGCCCCAGCATTTT
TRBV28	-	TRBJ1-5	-	CASSSLQGNDQPQHF	TGTGCCAGCAGTTCTTTACAGGGTAACGATCAGCCCCAGCATTTT
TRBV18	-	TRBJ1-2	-	CASSPPGGANYGYTF	TGTGCCAGCTCACCTCCGGGCGGGGCTAACTATGGCTACACCTTC
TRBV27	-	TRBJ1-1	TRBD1	CASSHLRTGGRNTEAFF	TGTGCCAGCAGTCACCTACGGACAGGGGGGAGGAACACTGAAGCTTTCTTT
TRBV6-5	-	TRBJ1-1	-	CASHLEMKLFF	TGTGCCAGTCACCTTGAGATGAAGCTTTTCTTT
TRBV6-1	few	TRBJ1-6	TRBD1	CASSEASPGQGNSPLHF	TGTGCCAGCAGTGAAGCTTCCCCCGGACAGGGCAATTCACCCCTCCACTTT
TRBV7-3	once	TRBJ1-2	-	CASGAENYGYTF	TGTGCCAGCGGGGCAGAAAACTATGGCTACACCTTC
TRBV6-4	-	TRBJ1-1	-	CAGSHAGGFVGINTEAFF	TGTGCCGGCTCCCACGCCGGAGGGTTTGTAGGAATTAACACTGAAGCTTTCTTT